The following is a T cell receptor beta chain sequence with its context. Its specificity is not known. A read error may account for a junction end that differs from germline. This sample stems from a study of T cells after yellow fever vaccination. Study results and limitations: The appearance of a small share of clonotypes in both CD4 and CD8 compartments was observed. Among primary-vaccination clones, most reappeared after the booster, at around 97% for CD4 and 85% to 90% for CD8. A weaker secondary response peaked on day 5, the primary on day 15.

TCRdb reprocessed the 5' RACE reads with MiXCR, giving one entry per CDR3 protein. The table records roughly 340,000 distinct CDR3 sequences, roughly 9.4% of them present only once. This CDR3 is 12 amino acids long. The germline CDR1 and CDR2 sequences are DFQATT and SNEGSKA (reference sequence). This TCR was recovered from a man aged 18-30 years who received the YFV17D yellow fever vaccine. The chain is built from TRBV20-1 and TRBJ2-4, with 7 bases aligning to TRBD2. The specimen was PBMCs, collected on the day of the first yellow fever vaccination. The CDR3 sequence: CSARGRGNLQYF. CDR3 bases: TGCAGTGCTAGGGGGAGGGGAAACCTTCAGTACTTC.